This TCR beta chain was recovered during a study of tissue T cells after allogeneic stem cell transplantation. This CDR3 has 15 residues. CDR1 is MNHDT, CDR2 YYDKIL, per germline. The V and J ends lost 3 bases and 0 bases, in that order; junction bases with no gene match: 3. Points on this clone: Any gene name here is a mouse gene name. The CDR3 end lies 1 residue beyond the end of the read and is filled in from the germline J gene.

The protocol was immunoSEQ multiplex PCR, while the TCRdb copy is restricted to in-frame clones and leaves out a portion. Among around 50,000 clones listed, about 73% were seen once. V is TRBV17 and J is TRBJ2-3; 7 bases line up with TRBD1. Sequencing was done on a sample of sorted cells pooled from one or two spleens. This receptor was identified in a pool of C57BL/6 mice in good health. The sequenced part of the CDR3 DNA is TGTGCTAGCAGTAGGGGGGACAGTAGTGCAGAAACGCTGTAT. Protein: CASSRGDSSAETLY. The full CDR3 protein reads CASSRGDSSAETLYF.